This T cell receptor (beta chain) is drawn from a study of T-cell reconstitution after alpha-beta-depleted transplantation in children. Study conclusions and caveats: Fresh T-cell production supplied most of the T-cell counts and diversity seen one year after transplant.

This clonotype was detected many times. Its antigen is not known. The CDR3 length is 14 residues. With V trimmed by 5 bases and J by 5 bases, 6 bases remained unmatched. Researchers prepared the TCRbeta library using unique molecular identifiers, the study reports. MiXCR, run by TCRdb on the PCR reads, gives a single entry per CDR3 protein. Of over 100,000 distinct CDR3 sequences listed, about 8% were seen once; the top ten hold 16%. V is TRBV12-3 or TRBV12-4 and J is TRBJ1-5, with 7 bases lining up with TRBD1. This TCR was sampled from a boy younger than 10 with acute lymphoblastic leukemia, due to receive a stem cell transplant. The sequencing here drew on PBMCs, taken before TCRalphabeta/CD19-depleted stem cell transplant. CDR3 amino acids: CASSPGTVHQPQHF. CDR3 in DNA: TGTGCCAGCAGTCCCGGGACAGTACATCAGCCCCAGCATTTT.